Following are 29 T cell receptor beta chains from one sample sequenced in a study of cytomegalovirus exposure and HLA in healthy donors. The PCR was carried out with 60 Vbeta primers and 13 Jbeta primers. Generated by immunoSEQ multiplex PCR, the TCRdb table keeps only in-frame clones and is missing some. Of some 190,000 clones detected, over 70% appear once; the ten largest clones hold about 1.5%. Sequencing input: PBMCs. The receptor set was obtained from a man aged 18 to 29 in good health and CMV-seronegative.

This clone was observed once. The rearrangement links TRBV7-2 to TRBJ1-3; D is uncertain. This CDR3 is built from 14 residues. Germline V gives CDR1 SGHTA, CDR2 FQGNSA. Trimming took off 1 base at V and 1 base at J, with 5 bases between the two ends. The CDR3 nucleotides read TGTGCCAGCAGCTTAGAATATTCTGGAAACACCATATATTTT. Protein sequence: CASSLEYSGNTIYF.

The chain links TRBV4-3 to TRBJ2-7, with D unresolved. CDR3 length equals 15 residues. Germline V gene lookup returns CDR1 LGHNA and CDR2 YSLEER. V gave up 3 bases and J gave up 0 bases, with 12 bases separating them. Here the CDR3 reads CASSHRLLSSYEQYF. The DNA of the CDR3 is TGCGCCAGCAGCCACAGGCTATTGAGCTCCTACGAGCAGTACTTC.

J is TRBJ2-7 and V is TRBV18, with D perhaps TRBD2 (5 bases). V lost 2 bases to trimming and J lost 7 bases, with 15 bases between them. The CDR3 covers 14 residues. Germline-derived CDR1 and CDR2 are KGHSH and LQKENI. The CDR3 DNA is TGTGCCAGCTCACCAGGGCCAACCACGGGAGAGCAGTACTTC. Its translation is CASSPGPTTGEQYF.

In DNA, the CDR3 is TGCGCCAGCAGCCAAGATGGGACTAGCGGGAGGGTGGGAGAGACCCAGTACTTC. As protein: CASSQDGTSGRVGETQYF. V is TRBV4-1 and J is TRBJ2-5, with 16 positions matching TRBD2. V lost 0 bases, J lost 4 bases, and 5 bases stayed unmatched. Germline assignment: CDR1 MGHRA and CDR2 YSYEKL. This CDR3 has 18 amino acids.

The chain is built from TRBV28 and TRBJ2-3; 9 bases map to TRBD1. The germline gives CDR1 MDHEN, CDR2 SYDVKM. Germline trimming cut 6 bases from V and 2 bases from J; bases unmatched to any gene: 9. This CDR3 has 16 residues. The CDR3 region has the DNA TGTGCCAGCAGCTCTTTAGGGACAGGGACCACAGATACGCAGTATTTT. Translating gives CASSSLGTGTTDTQYF.

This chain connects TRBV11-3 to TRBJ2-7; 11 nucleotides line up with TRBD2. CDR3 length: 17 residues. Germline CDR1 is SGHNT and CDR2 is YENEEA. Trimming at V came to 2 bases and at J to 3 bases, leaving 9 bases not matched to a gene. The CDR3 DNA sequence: TGTGCCAGCAGCTTACGTCCGGGACTAGCGGTACACTACGAGCAGTACTTC. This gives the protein CASSLRPGLAVHYEQYF.

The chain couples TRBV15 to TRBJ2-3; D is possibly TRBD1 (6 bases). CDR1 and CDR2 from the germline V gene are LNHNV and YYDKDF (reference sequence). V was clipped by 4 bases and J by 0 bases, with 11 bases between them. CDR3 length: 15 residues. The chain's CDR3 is CATSKDSMSTDTQYF. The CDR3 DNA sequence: TGTGCCACCAGCAAGGACAGTATGAGCACAGATACGCAGTATTTT.

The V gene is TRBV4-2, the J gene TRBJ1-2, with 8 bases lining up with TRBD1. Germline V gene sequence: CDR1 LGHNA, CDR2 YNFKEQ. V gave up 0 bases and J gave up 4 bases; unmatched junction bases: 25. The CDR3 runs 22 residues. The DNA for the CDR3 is TGTGCCAGCAGCCAAGAAGGTTGGGAGGGGGGGCCAGGACAGGGCGTCCCCTATGGCTACACCTTC. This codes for CASSQEGWEGGPGQGVPYGYTF.

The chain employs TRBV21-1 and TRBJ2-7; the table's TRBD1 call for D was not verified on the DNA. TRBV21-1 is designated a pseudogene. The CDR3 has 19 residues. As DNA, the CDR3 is TGTGCCAGCCAGACGGCGCTCTTAACCACTACAGGGGATAGCTACGAGCAGTACTTC. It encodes CASQTALLTTTGDSYEQYF.

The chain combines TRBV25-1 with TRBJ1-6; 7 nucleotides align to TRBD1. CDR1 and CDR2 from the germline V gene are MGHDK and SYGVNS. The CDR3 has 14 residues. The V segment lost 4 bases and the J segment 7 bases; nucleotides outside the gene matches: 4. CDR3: CASSAQTGNSPLHF. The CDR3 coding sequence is TGTGCCAGCAGTGCCCAGACAGGGAATTCACCCCTCCACTTT. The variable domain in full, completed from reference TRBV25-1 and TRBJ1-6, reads EADIYQTPRYLVIGTGKKITLECSQTMGHDKMYWYQQDPGMELHLIHYSYGVNSTEKGDLSSESTVSRIRTEHFPLTLESARPSHTSQYLCASSAQTGNSPLHFGNGTRLTVT.

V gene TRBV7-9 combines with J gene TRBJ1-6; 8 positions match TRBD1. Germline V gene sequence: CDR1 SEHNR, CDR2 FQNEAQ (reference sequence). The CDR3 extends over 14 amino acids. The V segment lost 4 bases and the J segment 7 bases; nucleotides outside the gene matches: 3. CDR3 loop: CASSSTGGNSPLHF. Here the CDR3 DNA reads TGTGCCAGCAGCTCTACAGGGGGAAATTCACCCCTCCACTTT.

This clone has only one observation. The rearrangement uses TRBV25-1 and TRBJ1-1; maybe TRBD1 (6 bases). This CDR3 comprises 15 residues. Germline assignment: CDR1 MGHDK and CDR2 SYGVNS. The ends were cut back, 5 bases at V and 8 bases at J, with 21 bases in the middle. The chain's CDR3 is CASSRVAQGPVEAFF. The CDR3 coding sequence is TGTGCCAGCAGTAGAGTAGCTCAGGGGCCAGTGGAAGCTTTCTTT.

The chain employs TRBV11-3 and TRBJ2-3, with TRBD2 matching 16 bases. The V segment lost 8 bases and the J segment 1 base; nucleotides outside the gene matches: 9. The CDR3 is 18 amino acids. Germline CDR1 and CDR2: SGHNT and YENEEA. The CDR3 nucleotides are TGTGCCAGCGGACAAGGGACTAGCGGGAGGGCGGGCACAGATACGCAGTATTTT. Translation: CASGQGTSGRAGTDTQYF.

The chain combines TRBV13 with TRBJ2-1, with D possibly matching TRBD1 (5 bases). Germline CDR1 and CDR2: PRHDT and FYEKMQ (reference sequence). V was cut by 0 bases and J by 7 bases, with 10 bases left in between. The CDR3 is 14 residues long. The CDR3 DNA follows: TGTGCCAGCAGCTTAGGGGCAGGGAAGAATGAGCAGTTCTTC. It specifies CASSLGAGKNEQFF.

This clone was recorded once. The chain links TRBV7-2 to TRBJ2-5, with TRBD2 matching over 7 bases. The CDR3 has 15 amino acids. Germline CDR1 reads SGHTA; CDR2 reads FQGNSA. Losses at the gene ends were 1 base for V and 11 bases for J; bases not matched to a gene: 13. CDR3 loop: CASSLVPSGLREQYF. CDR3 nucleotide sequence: TGTGCCAGCAGCTTAGTTCCTAGCGGACTACGGGAGCAGTACTTC.

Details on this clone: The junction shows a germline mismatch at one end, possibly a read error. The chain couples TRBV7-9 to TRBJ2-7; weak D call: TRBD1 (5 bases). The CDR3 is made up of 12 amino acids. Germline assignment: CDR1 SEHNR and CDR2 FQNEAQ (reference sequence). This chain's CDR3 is CSSSSGHDEQYF. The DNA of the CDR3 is TGTTCCAGCAGCTCCGGACACGACGAGCAGTACTTC.

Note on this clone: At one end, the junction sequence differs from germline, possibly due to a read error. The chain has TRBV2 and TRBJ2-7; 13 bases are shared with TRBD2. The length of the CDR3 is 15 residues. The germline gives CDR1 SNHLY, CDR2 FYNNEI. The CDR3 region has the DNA TGTGCCAGCAGACCACTAGCGGGGGGGCCCCCAGCCGTGTCCTTC. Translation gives CASRPLAGGPPAVSF.

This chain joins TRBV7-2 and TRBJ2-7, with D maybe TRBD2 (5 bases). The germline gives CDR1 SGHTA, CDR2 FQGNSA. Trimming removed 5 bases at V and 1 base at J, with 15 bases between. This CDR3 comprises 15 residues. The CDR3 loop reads CASSSGGKASYEQYF. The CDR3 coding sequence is TGTGCCAGCAGCAGTGGAGGCAAAGCATCCTACGAGCAGTACTTC. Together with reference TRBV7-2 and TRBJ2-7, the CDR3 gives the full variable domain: GAGVSQSPSNKVTEKGKDVELRCDPISGHTALYWYRQSLGQGLEFLIYFQGNSAPDKSGLPSDRFSAERTGGSVSTLTIQRTQQEDSAVYLCASSSGGKASYEQYFGPGTRLTVT.

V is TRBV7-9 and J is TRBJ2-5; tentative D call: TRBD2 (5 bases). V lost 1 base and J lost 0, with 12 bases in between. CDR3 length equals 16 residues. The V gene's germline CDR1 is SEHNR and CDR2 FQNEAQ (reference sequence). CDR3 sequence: CASSLVASSHQETQYF. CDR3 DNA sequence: TGTGCCAGCAGCTTAGTTGCTAGCTCACACCAAGAGACCCAGTACTTC.

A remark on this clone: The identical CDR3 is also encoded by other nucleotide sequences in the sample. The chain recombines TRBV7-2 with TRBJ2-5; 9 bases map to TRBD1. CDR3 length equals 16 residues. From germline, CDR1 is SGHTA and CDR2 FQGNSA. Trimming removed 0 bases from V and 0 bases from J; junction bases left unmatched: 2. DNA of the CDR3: TGTGCCAGCAGCTTAGCGAGGACAGGGGACCAAGAGACCCAGTACTTC. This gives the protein CASSLARTGDQETQYF.

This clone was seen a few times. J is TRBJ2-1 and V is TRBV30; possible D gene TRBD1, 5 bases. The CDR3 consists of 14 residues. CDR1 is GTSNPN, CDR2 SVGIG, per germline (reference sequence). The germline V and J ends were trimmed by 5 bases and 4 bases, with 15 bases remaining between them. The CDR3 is CAWSGSARYNEQFF. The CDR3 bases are TGTGCCTGGTCAGGGTCTGCCCGTTACAATGAGCAGTTCTTC.

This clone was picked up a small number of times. This CDR3 is CASSQEYRQAHGYTF. The CDR3 bases are TGTGCCAGCAGCCAAGAGTATCGACAGGCTCATGGCTACACCTTC. This chain joins TRBV4-2 and TRBJ1-2, with D possibly being TRBD1 (6 bases). V was clipped by 0 bases and J by 6 bases, with 14 bases between them. CDR1 and CDR2 from the germline V gene are LGHNA and YNFKEQ. This CDR3 is 15 amino acids long.

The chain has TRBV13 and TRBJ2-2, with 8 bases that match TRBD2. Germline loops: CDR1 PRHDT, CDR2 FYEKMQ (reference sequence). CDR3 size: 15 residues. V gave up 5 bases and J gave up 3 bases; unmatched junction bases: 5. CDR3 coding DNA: TGTGCCAGCAGCCGGGGGGGCGCGGACACCGGGGAGCTGTTTTTT. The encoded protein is CASSRGGADTGELFF.

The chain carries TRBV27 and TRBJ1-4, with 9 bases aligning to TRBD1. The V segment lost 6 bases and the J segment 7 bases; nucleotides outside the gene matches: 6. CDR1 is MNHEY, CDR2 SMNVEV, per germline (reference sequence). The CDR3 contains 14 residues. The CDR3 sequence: CASSSQGAGEKLFF. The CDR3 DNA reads TGTGCCAGCAGCTCACAGGGGGCTGGTGAAAAACTGTTTTTT.

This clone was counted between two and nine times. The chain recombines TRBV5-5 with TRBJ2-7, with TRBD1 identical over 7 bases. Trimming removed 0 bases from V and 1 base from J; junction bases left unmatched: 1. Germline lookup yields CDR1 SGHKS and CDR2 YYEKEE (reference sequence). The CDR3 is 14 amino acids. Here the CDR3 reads CASSLGQGSYEQYF. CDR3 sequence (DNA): TGTGCCAGCAGCTTGGGACAGGGATCCTACGAGCAGTACTTC. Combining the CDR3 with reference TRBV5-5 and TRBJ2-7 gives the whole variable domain DAGVTQSPTHLIKTRGQQVTLRCSPISGHKSVSWYQQVLGQGPQFIFQYYEKEERGRGNFPDRFSARQFPNYSSELNVNALLLGDSALYLCASSLGQGSYEQYFGPGTRLTVT.

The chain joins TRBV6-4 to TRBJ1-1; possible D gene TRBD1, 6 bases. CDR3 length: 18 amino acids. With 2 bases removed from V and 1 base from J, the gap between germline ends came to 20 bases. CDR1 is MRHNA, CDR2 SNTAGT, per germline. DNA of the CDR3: TGTGCCAGCAGTGACCCAAACCGTAGCGACAGGACGAACACTGAAGCTTTCTTT. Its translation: CASSDPNRSDRTNTEAFF.

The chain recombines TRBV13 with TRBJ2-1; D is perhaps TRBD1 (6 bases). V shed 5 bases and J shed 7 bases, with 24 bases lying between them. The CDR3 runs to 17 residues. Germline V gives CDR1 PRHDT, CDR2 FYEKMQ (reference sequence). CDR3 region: CASSPPPGTREANEQFF. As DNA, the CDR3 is TGTGCCAGCAGCCCCCCGCCCGGGACAAGAGAGGCAAATGAGCAGTTCTTC.

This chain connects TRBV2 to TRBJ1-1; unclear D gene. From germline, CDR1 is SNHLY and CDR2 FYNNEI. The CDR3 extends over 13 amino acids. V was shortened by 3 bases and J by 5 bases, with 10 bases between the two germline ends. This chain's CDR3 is CASSESYRTEAFF. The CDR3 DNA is TGTGCCAGCAGTGAGAGTTATCGGACTGAAGCTTTCTTT.

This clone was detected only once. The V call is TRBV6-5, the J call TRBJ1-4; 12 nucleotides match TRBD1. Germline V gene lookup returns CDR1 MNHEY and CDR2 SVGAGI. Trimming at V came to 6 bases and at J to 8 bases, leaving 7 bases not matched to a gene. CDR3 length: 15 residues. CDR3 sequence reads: CASSGTGGLGEKLFF. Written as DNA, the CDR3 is TGTGCCAGCAGCGGGACAGGGGGCTTAGGGGAAAAACTGTTTTTT.